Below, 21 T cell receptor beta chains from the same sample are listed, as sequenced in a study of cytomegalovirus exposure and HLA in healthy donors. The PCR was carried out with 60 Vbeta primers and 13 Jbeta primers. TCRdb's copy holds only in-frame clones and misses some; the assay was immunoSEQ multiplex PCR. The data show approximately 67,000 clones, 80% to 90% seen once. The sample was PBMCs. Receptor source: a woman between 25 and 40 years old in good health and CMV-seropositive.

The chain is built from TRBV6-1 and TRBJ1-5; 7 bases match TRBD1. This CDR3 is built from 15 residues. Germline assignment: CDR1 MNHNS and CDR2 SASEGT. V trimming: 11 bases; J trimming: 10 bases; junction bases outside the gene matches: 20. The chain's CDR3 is CAATSHRGPLEPQHF. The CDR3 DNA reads TGTGCCGCCACTTCACACAGGGGCCCCCTCGAACCCCAGCATTTT.

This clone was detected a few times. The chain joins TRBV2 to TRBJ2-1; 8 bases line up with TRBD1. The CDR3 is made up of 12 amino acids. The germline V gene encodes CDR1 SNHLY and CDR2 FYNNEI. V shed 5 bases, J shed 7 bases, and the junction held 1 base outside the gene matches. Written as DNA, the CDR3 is TGTGCCAGCAGTACAGGGGGAAATGAGCAGTTCTTC. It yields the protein CASSTGGNEQFF. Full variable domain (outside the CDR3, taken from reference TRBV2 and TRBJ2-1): EPEVTQTPSHQVTQMGQEVILRCVPISNHLYFYWYRQILGQKVEFLVSFYNNEISEKSEIFDDQFSVERPDGSNFTLKIRSTKLEDSAMYFCASSTGGNEQFFGPGTRLTVL.

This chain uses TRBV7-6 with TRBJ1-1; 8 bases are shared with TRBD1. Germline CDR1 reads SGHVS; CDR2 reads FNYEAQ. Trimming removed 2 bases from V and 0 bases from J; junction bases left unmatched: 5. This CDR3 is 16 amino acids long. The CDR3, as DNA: TGTGCCAGCAGCTTACTAAGACAGGGGCTGAACACTGAAGCTTTCTTT. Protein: CASSLLRQGLNTEAFF.

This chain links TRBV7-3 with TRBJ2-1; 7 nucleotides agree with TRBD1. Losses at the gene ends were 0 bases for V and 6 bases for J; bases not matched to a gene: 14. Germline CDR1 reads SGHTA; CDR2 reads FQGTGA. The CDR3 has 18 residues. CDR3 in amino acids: CASSLTPRGQSRINEQFF. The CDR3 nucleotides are TGTGCCAGCAGCTTAACGCCACGGGGACAGTCCCGAATCAATGAGCAGTTCTTC.

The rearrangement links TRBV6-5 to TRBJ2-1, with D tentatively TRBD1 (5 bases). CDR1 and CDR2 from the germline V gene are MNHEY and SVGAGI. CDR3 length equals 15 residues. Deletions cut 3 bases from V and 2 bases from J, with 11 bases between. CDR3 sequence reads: CASSYRSGPYNEQFF. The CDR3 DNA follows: TGTGCCAGCAGTTATAGGTCAGGGCCCTACAATGAGCAGTTCTTC.

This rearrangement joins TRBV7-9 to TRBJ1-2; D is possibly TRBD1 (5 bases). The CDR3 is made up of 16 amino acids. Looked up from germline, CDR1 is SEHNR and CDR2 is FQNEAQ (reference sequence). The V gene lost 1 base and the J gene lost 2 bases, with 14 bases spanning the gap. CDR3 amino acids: CASSLVRAGPNYGYTF. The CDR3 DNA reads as TGTGCCAGCAGCTTAGTTAGGGCAGGGCCCAACTATGGCTACACCTTC. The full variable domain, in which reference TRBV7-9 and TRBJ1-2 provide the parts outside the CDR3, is DTGVSQNPRHKITKRGQNVTFRCDPISEHNRLYWYRQTLGQGPEFLTYFQNEAQLEKSRLLSDRFSAERPKGSFSTLEIQRTEQGDSAMYLCASSLVRAGPNYGYTFGSGTRLTVV.

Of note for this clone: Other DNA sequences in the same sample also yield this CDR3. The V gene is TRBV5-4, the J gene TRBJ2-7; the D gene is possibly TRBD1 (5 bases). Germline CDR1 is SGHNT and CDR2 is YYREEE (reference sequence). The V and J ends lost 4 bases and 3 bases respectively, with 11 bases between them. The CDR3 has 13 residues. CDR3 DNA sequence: TGTGCCAGCAGCCCAGACAGTCACTACGAGCAGTACTTC. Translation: CASSPDSHYEQYF.

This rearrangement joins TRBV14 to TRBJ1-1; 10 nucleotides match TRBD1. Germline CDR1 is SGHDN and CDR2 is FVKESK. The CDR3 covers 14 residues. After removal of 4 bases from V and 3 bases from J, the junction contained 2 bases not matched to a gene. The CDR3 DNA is TGTGCCAGCAGCCGGACAGGGGGGGACACTGAAGCTTTCTTT. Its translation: CASSRTGGDTEAFF. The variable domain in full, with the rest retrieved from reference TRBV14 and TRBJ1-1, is EAGVTQFPSHSVIEKGQTVTLRCDPISGHDNLYWYRRVMGKEIKFLLHFVKESKQDESGMPNNRFLAERTGGTYSTLKVQPAELEDSGVYFCASSRTGGDTEAFFGQGTRLTVV.

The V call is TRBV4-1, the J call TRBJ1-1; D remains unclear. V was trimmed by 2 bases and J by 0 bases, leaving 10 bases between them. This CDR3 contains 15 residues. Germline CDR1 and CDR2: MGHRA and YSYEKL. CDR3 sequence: CASSQSPTLNTEAFF. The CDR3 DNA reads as TGCGCCAGCAGCCAATCACCGACACTGAACACTGAAGCTTTCTTT.

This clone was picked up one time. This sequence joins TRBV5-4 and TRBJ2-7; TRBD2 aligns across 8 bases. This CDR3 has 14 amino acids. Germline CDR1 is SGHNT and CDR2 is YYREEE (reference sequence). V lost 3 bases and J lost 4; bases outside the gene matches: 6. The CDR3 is CASSSGTREYEQYF. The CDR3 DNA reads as TGTGCCAGCAGCTCCGGGACTAGGGAGTACGAGCAGTACTTC.

The CDR3 reads CASSLARRGTNTEAFF. The DNA for the CDR3 is TGTGCCAGCAGCTTAGCGCGGCGCGGTACGAACACTGAAGCTTTCTTT. J is TRBJ1-1 and V is TRBV7-8; no reliable D call. Trimming removed 0 bases from V and 1 base from J, with 12 bases in between. CDR1 and CDR2 (germline): SGHVS, FQNEAQ. The CDR3 spans 16 residues.

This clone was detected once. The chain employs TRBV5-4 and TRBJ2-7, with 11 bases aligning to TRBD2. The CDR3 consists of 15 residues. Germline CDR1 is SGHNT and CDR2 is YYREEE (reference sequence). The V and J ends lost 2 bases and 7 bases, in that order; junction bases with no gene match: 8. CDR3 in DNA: TGTGCCAGCAGCTTAGGTGGGACTAGCGGAAGGGAGCAGTACTTC. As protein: CASSLGGTSGREQYF.

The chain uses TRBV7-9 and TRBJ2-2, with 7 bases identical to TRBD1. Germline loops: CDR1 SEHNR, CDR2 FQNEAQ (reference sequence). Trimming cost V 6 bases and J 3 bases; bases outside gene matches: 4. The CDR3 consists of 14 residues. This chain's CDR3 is CASSLDRDTGELFF. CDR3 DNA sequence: TGTGCCAGCAGTCTCGACAGGGACACCGGGGAGCTGTTTTTT. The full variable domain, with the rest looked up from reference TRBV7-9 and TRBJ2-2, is DTGVSQNPRHKITKRGQNVTFRCDPISEHNRLYWYRQTLGQGPEFLTYFQNEAQLEKSRLLSDRFSAERPKGSFSTLEIQRTEQGDSAMYLCASSLDRDTGELFFGEGSRLTVL.

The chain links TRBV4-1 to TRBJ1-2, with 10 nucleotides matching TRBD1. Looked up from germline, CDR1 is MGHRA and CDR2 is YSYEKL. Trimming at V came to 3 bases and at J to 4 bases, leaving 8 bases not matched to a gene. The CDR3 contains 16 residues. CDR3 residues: CASSHLPTGGSYGYTF. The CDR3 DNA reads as TGCGCCAGCAGCCACCTCCCGACAGGGGGCTCCTATGGCTACACCTTC.

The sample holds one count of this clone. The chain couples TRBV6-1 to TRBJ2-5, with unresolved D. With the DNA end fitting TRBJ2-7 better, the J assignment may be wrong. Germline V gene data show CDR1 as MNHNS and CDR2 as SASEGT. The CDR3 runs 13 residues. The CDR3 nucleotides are TGTGCCAGCAGTGGGTTCGAGGCCTACGAGCAGTACTTC. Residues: CASSGFEAYEQYF.

DNA of the CDR3: TGTGCCAGCAGTCTGCAATCGGGACTGGGCACAGATACGCAGTATTTT. This translates into CASSLQSGLGTDTQYF. The chain carries TRBV7-2 and TRBJ2-3; perhaps TRBD2 as D (6 bases). The V and J ends lost 6 bases and 1 base respectively, with 17 bases between them. The CDR3 consists of 16 residues. Germline V lookup: CDR1 SGHTA, CDR2 FQGNSA.

DNA of the CDR3: TGTGCCAGCAGTTTATTTAGGACAGGGGCAGGGTCACCCCTCCACTTT. Translating it yields CASSLFRTGAGSPLHF. The chain employs TRBV27 and TRBJ1-6; 9 bases are shared with TRBD1. Looked up from germline, CDR1 is MNHEY and CDR2 is SMNVEV (reference sequence). The CDR3 length is 16 residues. J was trimmed by 10 bases and V by 1 base; bases with no gene match: 8.

The CDR3 coding sequence is TGCAGCGCCGCCGAGACTAGCGGCAATGAGCAGTTCTTC. It specifies CSAAETSGNEQFF. The rearrangement uses TRBV29-1 and TRBJ2-1; 9 nucleotides agree with TRBD2. The CDR3 runs 13 residues. The J segment lost 6 bases and the V segment lost 7 bases, leaving 7 bases of the junction unmatched. Per the germline V gene, CDR1 is SQVTM and CDR2 is ANQGSEA.

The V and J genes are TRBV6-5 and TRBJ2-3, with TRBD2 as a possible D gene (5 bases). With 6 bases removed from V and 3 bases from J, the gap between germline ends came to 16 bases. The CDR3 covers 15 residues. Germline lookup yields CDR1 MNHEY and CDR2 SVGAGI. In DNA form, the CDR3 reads TGTGCCAGCAGAGGGCCGGGGTCACGTACAGATACGCAGTATTTT. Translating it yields CASRGPGSRTDTQYF.

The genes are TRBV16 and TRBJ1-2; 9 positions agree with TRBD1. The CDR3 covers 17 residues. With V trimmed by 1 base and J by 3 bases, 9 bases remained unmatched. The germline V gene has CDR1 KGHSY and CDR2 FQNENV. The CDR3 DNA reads TGTGCCAGCAGCCAATACCGGGACAGGGAGCGGTACTATGGCTACACCTTC. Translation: CASSQYRDRERYYGYTF.

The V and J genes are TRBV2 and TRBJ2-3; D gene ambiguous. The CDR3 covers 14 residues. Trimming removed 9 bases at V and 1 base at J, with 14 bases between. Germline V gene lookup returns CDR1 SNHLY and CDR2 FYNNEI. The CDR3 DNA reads TGTGCCAGTTCCGTGGAGCTGGGCACAGATACGCAGTATTTT. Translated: CASSVELGTDTQYF.